Each of the 17 T cell receptor beta chains below was sequenced from the same sample in a study of human T cells and chemical hapten exposure. TCRdb reanalysed the RACE reads using MiXCR and keeps one entry per CDR3 protein. The repertoire consists of about 110,000 distinct CDR3 sequences, with around 10% occurring once and the leading ten covering roughly 3.5%. Regarding time point: patch test 1, 2 weeks after DPC sensitization. The treatment was: therapeutic diphenylcyclopropenone sensitization with weekly scalp DPC. Sequences were derived from whole blood, sampled in connection with sensitization to the hapten diphenylcyclopropenone (DPC). Receptors were obtained from a middle-aged woman with alopecia areata. Some clones in this sample may be carry-over from other donors' samples.

This clonotype was picked up a small number of times. This sequence joins TRBV20-1 and TRBJ1-1; D unclear. Germline V CDR1 and CDR2: DFQATT, SNEGSKA (reference sequence). CDR3 length: 13 residues. V dropped 6 bases and J dropped 0 bases, with 11 bases sitting between them. In DNA form, the CDR3 reads TGCAGTGCCTCATACAGCATGAACACTGAAGCTTTCTTT. Translation gives CSASYSMNTEAFF.

The rearrangement joins TRBV7-2 to TRBJ1-6; 8 nucleotides align to TRBD1. Per germline, CDR1 SGHTA and CDR2 FQGNSA. Trimming at V came to 3 bases and at J to 14 bases, leaving 9 bases not matched to a gene. The CDR3 is 14 residues long. CDR3 amino acids: CASSFTRGQGALHF. The CDR3 bases are TGTGCCAGCAGCTTCACCAGGGGGCAAGGGGCCCTCCACTTT.

On this clonotype: A single base separates this from a much larger clone, so it may be a read error. The chain uses TRBV9 and TRBJ2-5; 7 nucleotides align to TRBD2. The germline CDR1 and CDR2 sequences are SGDLS and YYNGEE. Trimming took 4 bases from V and 0 from J; bases not matched to a gene: 6. There are 15 residues in the CDR3. CDR3 DNA sequence: TGTGCCAGCAGCCCCTGGGGGGGGTACCAAGAGACCCAGTACTTC. Protein product: CASSPWGGYQETQYF.

The chain employs TRBV9 and TRBJ2-7, with D tentatively TRBD1 or TRBD2 (5 bases each). The germline CDR1 and CDR2 sequences are SGDLS and YYNGEE. Trimming removed 0 bases at V and 7 bases at J, with 14 bases between. CDR3 size: 14 residues. The CDR3, as DNA: TGTGCCAGCAGCGTAGGAGGGGCTGTAGGGGAGCAGTACTTC. This translates into CASSVGGAVGEQYF.

The V and J genes are TRBV30 and TRBJ2-2, with D possibly matching TRBD2 (6 bases). Germline values: CDR1 GTSNPN, CDR2 SVGIG (reference sequence). V lost 5 bases and J 4 bases, leaving 11 bases between the germline ends. The CDR3 runs to 13 residues. CDR3 nucleotide sequence: TGTGCCTGGGCCGGGACTTTCACCGGGGAGCTGTTTTTT. The encoded protein is CAWAGTFTGELFF.

This clonotype was detected many times. The chain combines TRBV20-1 with TRBJ2-7; 10 bases fit TRBD1. This CDR3 is 14 amino acids long. Germline-derived CDR1 and CDR2 are DFQATT and SNEGSKA (reference sequence). The trim removed 6 bases at V and 4 bases at J, leaving 9 bases unmatched. The CDR3 DNA sequence: TGCAGTGCCCCCGGGACAGGGGCTTGGTACGAGCAGTACTTC. Translated, it gives CSAPGTGAWYEQYF.

This clonotype was seen more than once but under ten times. V gene TRBV27 combines with J gene TRBJ1-1; tentative D call: TRBD1 (5 bases). This CDR3 has 15 residues. The V end lost 5 bases, the J end lost 2 bases, and 15 bases lay between the germline ends. CDR1 and CDR2 (germline): MNHEY, SMNVEV (reference sequence). The CDR3 nucleotides read TGTGCCAGCAGTCTACGACAGAACCCTAACACTGAAGCTTTCTTT. This codes for CASSLRQNPNTEAFF.

The chain links TRBV24-1 to TRBJ2-1; 8 bases line up with TRBD1. Trimming cost V 3 bases and J 2 bases; bases outside gene matches: 2. Germline V lookup: CDR1 KGHDR, CDR2 SFDVKD. The CDR3 is 15 amino acids. CDR3 amino acids: CATSDTGGPYNEQFF. The CDR3 bases are TGTGCCACCAGTGATACAGGGGGACCCTACAATGAGCAGTTCTTC.

This clonotype was counted ten times or more. The V call is TRBV11-2, the J call TRBJ2-1; D gene unclear. CDR1 SGHAT and CDR2 FQNNGV come from the germline V gene. The V end was cut by 4 bases, the J end by 8 bases, with 18 bases between. The CDR3 runs 15 residues. This CDR3 is CASSSDVGRMDEQFF. Here the CDR3 DNA reads TGTGCCAGCAGCTCCGACGTGGGAAGAATGGATGAGCAGTTCTTC.

A few counts support this clonotype. J is TRBJ1-1 and V is TRBV7-3; perhaps TRBD1 as D (6 bases). Germline values: CDR1 SGHTA, CDR2 FQGTGA. CDR3 length: 13 amino acids. Trimming pared 4 bases from V and 5 bases from J, leaving 11 bases between. CDR3 amino acids: CASSSHRDTEAFF. The CDR3 coding sequence is TGTGCCAGCAGCTCCCACAGGGATACTGAAGCTTTCTTT.

About this clonotype: One base away lies a much larger clone, so this may be a sequencing read error. This chain connects TRBV30 to TRBJ1-5; no reliable D call. Germline V CDR1 and CDR2: GTSNPN, SVGIG (reference sequence). Deletions cut 2 bases from V and 7 bases from J, with 12 bases between. The CDR3 is 13 amino acids. The CDR3 is CAWSRGDLQPQHF. The DNA for the CDR3 is TGTGCCTGGAGTCGTGGCGACCTACAGCCCCAGCATTTT.

This clonotype was seen more than once but under ten times. The chain recombines TRBV6-4 with TRBJ2-1, with D hard to call. Looked up from germline, CDR1 is MRHNA and CDR2 is SNTAGT. The germline V and J ends were trimmed by 4 bases and 4 bases, with 8 bases remaining between them. This CDR3 contains 13 residues. Here the CDR3 DNA reads TGTGCCAGCAGTGTTCCCCCTTACAATGAGCAGTTCTTC. Protein sequence: CASSVPPYNEQFF.

This clonotype counts as medium-sized. This chain links TRBV7-2 with TRBJ2-2; 15 bases match TRBD2. The CDR3 consists of 19 residues. CDR1 is SGHTA and CDR2 is FQGNSA in the germline V gene. V shed 5 bases and J 0 bases; nucleotides not matched to a gene: 7. Here the CDR3 reads CASSPGTSGGLPNTGELFF. For the CDR3, the DNA is TGTGCCAGCAGCCCAGGGACTAGCGGGGGGCTCCCGAACACCGGGGAGCTGTTTTTT.

This clonotype was seen repeatedly, ten times or more. The chain recombines TRBV9 with TRBJ2-1; the match to TRBD2 covers 8 bases. V shed 4 bases, J shed 8 bases, and the junction held 11 bases outside the gene matches. Germline loops: CDR1 SGDLS, CDR2 YYNGEE. The CDR3 runs to 15 residues. The CDR3 spells CASSPDRGGSYEQFF. The CDR3 DNA reads as TGTGCCAGCAGCCCGGACCGGGGGGGCAGCTATGAGCAGTTCTTC.

The sample holds many counts of this clonotype. CDR3 residues: CASRTPPVRTKLNTEAFF. Here the CDR3 DNA reads TGTGCCAGCAGAACACCCCCCGTCAGGACCAAACTGAACACTGAAGCTTTCTTT. J is TRBJ1-1 and V is TRBV6-2 or TRBV6-3; no firm D call. V lost 6 bases, J lost 0 bases, and 23 bases lay in between. Germline CDR1 reads MNHEY; CDR2 reads SVGEGT. The CDR3 extends over 18 amino acids.

The chain combines TRBV25-1 with TRBJ1-3; D perhaps matches TRBD1 (5 bases). Germline CDR1 is MGHDK and CDR2 is SYGVNS. This CDR3 contains 17 residues. V lost 3 bases, J lost 4 bases, and 19 bases lay in between. The CDR3 sequence: CASSDPPGGGVGNTIYF. The CDR3 coding sequence is TGTGCCAGCAGTGATCCGCCGGGGGGGGGAGTAGGAAACACCATATATTTT.

At least ten counts were recorded for this clonotype. This chain connects TRBV12-3 or TRBV12-4 to TRBJ2-2; 7 bases fit TRBD1. The CDR3 runs to 17 residues. The junction had 9 bases not matched to a gene; V was cut back by 5 bases and J by 0 bases. The CDR3 bases are TGTGCCAGCAGTGTAGACAGGGCGATTACGAACACCGGGGAGCTGTTTTTT. It yields the protein CASSVDRAITNTGELFF.